A selection of T cell receptor beta chains follows, all from one sample in a study of cytomegalovirus exposure and HLA in healthy donors. The protocol was immunoSEQ multiplex PCR, while the TCRdb copy is restricted to in-frame clones and leaves out a portion. The sample data list tens of thousands of clones. The material sequenced was PBMCs. The receptors come from a woman aged 40 to 50 in good health and CMV-seropositive. CDR3s include the opening cysteine and the closing phenylalanine or tryptophan. Fields, in order: V gene, J gene, CDR3 protein.

TRBV10-3	TRBJ1-2	CAISESTRLFAGYTF
TRBV6-6	TRBJ1-1	CASSRVQGASAEAFF
TRBV27	TRBJ2-5	CASSFGTGGEETQYF
TRBV7-3	TRBJ2-1	CASSQSGGSYNEQFF
TRBV27	TRBJ2-3	CASSLGAWTSAFTDTQYF
TRBV7-7	TRBJ2-3	CASSLASGLAGGLVDTQYF
TRBV9	TRBJ2-3	CASSATLTSGDTQYF
TRBV14	TRBJ1-1	CASSQGDSEAFF
TRBV18	TRBJ1-1	CASSHPPGRGKEAFF
TRBV14	TRBJ2-7	CASSQELWREVHEQYF
TRBV5-6	TRBJ2-7	CASSPVDEQYF
TRBV27	TRBJ1-1	CASSFSRLNTEAFF
TRBV15	TRBJ2-2	CATRGTGQGRVGELFF
TRBV4-1	TRBJ2-7	CTSSQPLAGDYEQYF